This T cell receptor (beta chain) was retrieved from a study of T-cell memory formation after mild COVID-19 (dated by TCRdb to the early 2020s). Describing the broader study: TCR sequence clusters from the two donors were found to be largely donor specific. In a couple of donors, T-cell clones that expanded and contracted after mild COVID-19 were followed by sequencing TCRalpha and TCRbeta repertoires longitudinally. Two young, previously healthy adult volunteers, one female and one male, were included in the cohort. Here is what the overall study found, with its caveats: Contracting CD4+ clones were found mainly in CM and EM memory subsets, while CD8+ clones were enriched in EMRA. Some responding clones were detected in pre-infection memory, suggesting pre-existing cross-reactive memory T cells joined the SARS-CoV-2 response. Only two mild cases were covered by the study, and larger cohorts that include severe cases with pre-infection samples were considered necessary. SARS-CoV-2 specificity of the second-wave clones peaking on day 37 was not confirmed. Clones that contracted from day 15 to 85 showed balanced CD4/CD8 phenotypes, whereas a second wave of clones that expanded from day 15 to 37 leaned towards CD4+.

Sequencing took place on an Illumina NovaSeq 6000. Using 5'RACE with constant-segment primers, TCRalpha and TCRbeta cDNA libraries were constructed, with sample barcodes and unique molecular identifiers added in the process. RNA was extracted from every sample with Trizol reagent. Libraries were amplified in two PCR steps, with a second sample barcode and Illumina TruSeq adapters added in the second step. Libraries were sequenced on an Illumina NovaSeq with 2 x 150 bp paired-end reads. On the authors' methods: Reads were demultiplexed and collapsed into UMI-guided consensus sequences with migec v1.2.7. With mixcr v2.1.11, UMI consensuses were aligned to TRA and TRB V and J templates and assembled into clonotypes. A clonotype was counted as expanded or contracted only if both edgeR and NoisET called the change significant, with noise models trained on biological replicates. For edgeR calls, a false discovery rate-adjusted p below 0.01 and a log2 fold-change threshold of 1 were applied. As an exploratory analysis of dynamics, PCA with hierarchical clustering was applied to max-normalized trajectories of the 1000 most abundant clonotypes. The CD4 or CD8 phenotype of responding clones was assigned using the separately sequenced CD4+ and CD8+ repertoires. Clones were called with MiXCR by TCRdb after fastp trimmed the public reads at Q25, and only in-frame beta chains were retained. Each CDR3 protein gets just one entry, which takes the most common genes and DNA from the rows behind it. The V and J calls and clone size come from TCRdb's table, not from the authors' own analysis. The sample contains about 130,000 distinct CDR3 sequences, roughly 6% of them found a single time. Around 2% of the sample is held by the ten biggest clonotypes.

This clonotype was picked up many times. Its binding antigen is unknown. No base quality information exists; no much larger clone differs at one position. V is pruned by 5 bases and J by 1 base, leaving 5 bases of the junction without a gene match. CDR1 DFQATT and CDR2 SNEGSKA are derived from the germline V gene (reference sequence). The CDR3 measures 14 amino acids from cysteine to phenylalanine. The kept DNA is CDR3 alone, 42 bases in frame from the first base. Ficoll-Paque density gradient centrifugation was the method used to isolate PBMCs. This sequence uses TRBV20-1 and TRBJ2-7; TRBD2 agrees with 10 junctional bases. This TCR was recovered from an adult woman who had mild COVID-19 (a few samples of this study predate the infection). The sample titles of this study are shuffled in the database, so cell type and time point are left out; the donor was told from shared clones. The sequencing sample was made of PBMCs or a T cell subset sorted from them (not recorded which). The DNA is as follows: TGCAGTGCTCCCGGACTAGCGGCATCCTACGAGCAGTACTTC. It specifies CSAPGLAASYEQYF.